This paragraph covers one T cell receptor beta chain sequence. Repertoires were generated with immunoSEQ multiplex PCR, while TCRdb's copy carries only in-frame clones and drops some. This repertoire shows about 160,000 clones, around 78% found once; its top ten account for around 4.8%. Germline values: CDR1 SGDLS, CDR2 YYNGEE. V gave up 3 bases and J gave up 7 bases; unmatched junction bases: 9. This CDR3 has 15 residues. These data originate in a study of blood T cell repertoires in COVID-19. Study-level background: T cells, B-cell-depleted T cells, or PBMCs supplied cDNA or gDNA.

Sequencing was performed on PBMCs or T cells enriched from blood (not recorded which). This sequence was found in a woman in her 50s who had recovered from COVID-19. The chain links TRBV9 to TRBJ1-2; 10 bases align to TRBD1. The CDR3 coding sequence is TGTGCCAGCAGCGCCGGGACAGGGGTAGGAAGTGGCTACACCTTC. It translates to CASSAGTGVGSGYTF.